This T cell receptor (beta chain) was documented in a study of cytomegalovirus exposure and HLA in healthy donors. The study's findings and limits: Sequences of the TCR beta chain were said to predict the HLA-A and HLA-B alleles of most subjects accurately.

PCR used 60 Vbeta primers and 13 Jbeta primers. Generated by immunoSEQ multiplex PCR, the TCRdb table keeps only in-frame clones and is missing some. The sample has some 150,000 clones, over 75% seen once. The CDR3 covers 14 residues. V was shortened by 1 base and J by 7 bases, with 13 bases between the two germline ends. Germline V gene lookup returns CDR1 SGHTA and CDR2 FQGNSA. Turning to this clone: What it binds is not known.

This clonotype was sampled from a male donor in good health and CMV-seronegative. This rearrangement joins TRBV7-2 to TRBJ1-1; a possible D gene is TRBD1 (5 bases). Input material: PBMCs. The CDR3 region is CASSLVSGASEAFF. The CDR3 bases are TGTGCCAGCAGCTTAGTATCTGGGGCCAGTGAAGCTTTCTTT.